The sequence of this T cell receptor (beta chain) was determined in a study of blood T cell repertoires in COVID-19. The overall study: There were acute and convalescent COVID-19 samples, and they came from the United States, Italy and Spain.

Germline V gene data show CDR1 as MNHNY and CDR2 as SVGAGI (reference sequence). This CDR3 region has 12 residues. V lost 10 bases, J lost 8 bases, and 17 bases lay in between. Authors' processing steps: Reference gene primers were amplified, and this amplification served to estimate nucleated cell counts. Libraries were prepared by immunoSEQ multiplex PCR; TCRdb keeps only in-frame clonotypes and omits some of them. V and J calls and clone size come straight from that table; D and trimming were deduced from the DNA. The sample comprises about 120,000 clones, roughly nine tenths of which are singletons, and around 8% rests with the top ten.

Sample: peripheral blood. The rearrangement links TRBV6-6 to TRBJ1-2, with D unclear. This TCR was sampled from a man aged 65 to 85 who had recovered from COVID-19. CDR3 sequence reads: CAIAGPTGGYTF. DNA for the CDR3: TGTGCCATCGCCGGTCCTACGGGGGGCTACACCTTC.